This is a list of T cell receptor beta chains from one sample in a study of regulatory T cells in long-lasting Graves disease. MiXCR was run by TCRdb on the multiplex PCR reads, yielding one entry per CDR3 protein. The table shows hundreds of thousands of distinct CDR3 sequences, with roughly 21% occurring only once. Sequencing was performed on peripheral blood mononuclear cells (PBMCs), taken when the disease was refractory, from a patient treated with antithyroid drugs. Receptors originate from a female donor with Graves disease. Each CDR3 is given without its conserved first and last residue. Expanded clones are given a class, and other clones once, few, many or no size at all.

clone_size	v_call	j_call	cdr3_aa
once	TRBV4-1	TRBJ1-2	ASSPQTGVGGYT
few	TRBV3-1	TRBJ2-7	ASKDRDAYEQY
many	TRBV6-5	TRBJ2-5	ASSYSRHPQETQY
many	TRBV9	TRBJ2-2	ASSVAQGAVSTGELF
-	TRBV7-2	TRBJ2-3	ASSLVSGSTDTQY
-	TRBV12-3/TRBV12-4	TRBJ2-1	ASSLVSGRGYHEQF
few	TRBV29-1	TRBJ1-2	SVTPDRGYGYT
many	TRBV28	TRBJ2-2	ASSNRDGNTGELF
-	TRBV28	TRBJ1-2	ASSLRDSSYGYT
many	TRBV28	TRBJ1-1	ASSLLQVLTPEAF
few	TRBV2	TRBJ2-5	ASRGRDGETQY
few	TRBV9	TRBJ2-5	ASSVQGARETQY
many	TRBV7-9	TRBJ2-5	AGGLAGRETQY
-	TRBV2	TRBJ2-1	AISGIANNEQF
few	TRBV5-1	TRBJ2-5	ASSLEEGQETQY
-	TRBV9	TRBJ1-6	ASSVAGAGNSPLH
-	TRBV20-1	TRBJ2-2	SARRTSRKLAGELF
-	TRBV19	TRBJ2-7	ASSILGRANHEQY
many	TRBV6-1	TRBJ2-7	ASRAKSGLAGSSYEQY
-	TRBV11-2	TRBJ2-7	ASSPRTSGDYERY
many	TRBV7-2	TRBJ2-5	ASSPGGLRETQY
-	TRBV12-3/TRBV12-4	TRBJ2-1	ASSGQGVNEQF
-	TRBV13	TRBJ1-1	ASSTGGAVTEAF
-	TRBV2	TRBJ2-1	ASSEGGRSYNEQF
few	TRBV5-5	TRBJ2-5	ASSNSGSWETQY
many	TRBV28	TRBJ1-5	ASSDRQANQPQH
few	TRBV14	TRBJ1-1	ASSQEVTGPAF
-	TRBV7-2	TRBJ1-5	ASGLEEGRPWGNQPQH
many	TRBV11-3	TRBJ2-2	ASSPRGGADHPGGFGELF
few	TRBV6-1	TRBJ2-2	ASSQRTVGTGELS
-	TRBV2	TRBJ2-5	ATWTVEETQH
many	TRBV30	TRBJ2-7	AWSVLESQGFDEQY
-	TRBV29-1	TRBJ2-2	SVRAGGPTGELF
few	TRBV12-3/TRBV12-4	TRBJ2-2	ASRALAGGIGELF
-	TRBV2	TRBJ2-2	ASSEPEGANTGELF
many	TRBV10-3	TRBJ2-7	AISEKNYEQY
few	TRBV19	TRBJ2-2	ASSSNSGHLTGELF
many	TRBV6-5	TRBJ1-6	ASSYEQASPLH